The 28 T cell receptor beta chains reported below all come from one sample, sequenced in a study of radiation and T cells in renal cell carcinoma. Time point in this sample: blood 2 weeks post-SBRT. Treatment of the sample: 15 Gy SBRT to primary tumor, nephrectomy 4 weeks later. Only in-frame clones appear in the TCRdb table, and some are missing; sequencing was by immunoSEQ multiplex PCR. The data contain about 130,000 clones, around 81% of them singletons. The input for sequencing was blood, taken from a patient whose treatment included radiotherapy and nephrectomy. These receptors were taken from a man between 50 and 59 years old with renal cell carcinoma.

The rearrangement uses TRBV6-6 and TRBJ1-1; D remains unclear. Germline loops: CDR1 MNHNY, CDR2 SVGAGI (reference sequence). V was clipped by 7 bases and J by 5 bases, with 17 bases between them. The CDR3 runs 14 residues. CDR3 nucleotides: TGTGCCAGCACCATAAACCGGTTGGGTACTGAAGCTTTCTTT. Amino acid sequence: CASTINRLGTEAFF.

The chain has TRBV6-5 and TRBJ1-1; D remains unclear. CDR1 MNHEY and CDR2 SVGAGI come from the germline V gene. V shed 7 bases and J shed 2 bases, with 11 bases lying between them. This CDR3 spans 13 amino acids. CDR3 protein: CASIGRTNTEAFF. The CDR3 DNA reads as TGTGCCAGCATCGGACGTACTAACACTGAAGCTTTCTTT.

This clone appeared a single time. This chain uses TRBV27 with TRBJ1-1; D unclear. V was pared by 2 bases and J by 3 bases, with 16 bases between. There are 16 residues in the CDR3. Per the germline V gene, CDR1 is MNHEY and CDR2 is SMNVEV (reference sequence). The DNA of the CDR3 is TGTGCCAGCAGTTTAATATATCGGGGTAGGGACACTGAAGCTTTCTTT. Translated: CASSLIYRGRDTEAFF.

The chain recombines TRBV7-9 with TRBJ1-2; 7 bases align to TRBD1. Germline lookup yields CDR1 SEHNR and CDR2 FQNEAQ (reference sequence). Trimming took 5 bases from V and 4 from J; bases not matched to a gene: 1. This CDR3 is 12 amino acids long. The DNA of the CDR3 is TGTGCCAGCAGCGGGGACAGCTATGGCTACACCTTC. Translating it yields CASSGDSYGYTF.

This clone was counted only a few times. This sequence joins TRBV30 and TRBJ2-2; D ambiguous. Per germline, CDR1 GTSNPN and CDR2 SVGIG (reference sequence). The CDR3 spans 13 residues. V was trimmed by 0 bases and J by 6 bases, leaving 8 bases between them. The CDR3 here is CAWSVMSSGELFF. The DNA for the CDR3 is TGTGCCTGGAGTGTAATGAGCTCCGGGGAGCTGTTTTTT.

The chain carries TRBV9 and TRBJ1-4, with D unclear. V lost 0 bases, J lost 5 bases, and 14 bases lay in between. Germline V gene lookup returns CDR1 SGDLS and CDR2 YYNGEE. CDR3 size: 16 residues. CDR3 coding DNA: TGTGCCAGCAGCGTAGGTTCCGACACGAAAAATGAAAAACTGTTTTTT. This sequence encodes CASSVGSDTKNEKLFF. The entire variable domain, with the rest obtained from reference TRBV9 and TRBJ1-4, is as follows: DSGVTQTPKHLITATGQRVTLRCSPRSGDLSVYWYQQSLDQGLQFLIQYYNGEERAKGNILERFSAQQFPDLHSELNLSSLELGDSALYFCASSVGSDTKNEKLFFGSGTQLSVL.

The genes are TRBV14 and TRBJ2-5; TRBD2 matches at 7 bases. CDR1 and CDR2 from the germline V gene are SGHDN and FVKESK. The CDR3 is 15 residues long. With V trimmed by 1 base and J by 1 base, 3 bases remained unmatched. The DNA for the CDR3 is TGTGCCAGCAGCCAAGGTAGCGGGCTCCAAGAGACCCAGTACTTC. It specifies CASSQGSGLQETQYF.

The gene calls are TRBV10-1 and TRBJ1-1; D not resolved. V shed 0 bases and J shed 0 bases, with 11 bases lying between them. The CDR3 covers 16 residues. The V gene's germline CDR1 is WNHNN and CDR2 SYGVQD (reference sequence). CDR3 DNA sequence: TGCGCCAGCAGTGAGTCCCATAGTACCCTGAACACTGAAGCTTTCTTT. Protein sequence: CASSESHSTLNTEAFF.

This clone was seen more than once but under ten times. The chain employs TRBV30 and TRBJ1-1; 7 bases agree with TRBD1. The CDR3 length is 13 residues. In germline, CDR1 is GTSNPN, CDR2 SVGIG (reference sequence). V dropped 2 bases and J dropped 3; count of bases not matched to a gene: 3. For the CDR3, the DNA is TGTGCCTGGAGTCTTCAGGGGGACACTGAAGCTTTCTTT. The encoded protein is CAWSLQGDTEAFF.

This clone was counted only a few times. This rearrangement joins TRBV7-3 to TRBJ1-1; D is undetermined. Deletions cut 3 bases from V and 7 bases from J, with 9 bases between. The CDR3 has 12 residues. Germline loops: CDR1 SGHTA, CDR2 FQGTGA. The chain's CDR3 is CASSFSAREAFF. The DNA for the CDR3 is TGTGCCAGCAGCTTCTCGGCCCGTGAAGCTTTCTTT.

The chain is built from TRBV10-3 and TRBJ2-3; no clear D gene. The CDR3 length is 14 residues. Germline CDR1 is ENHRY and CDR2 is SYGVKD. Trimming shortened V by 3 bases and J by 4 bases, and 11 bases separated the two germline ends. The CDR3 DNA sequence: TGTGCCATCAGTGATTCCCCCACCCCAGATACGCAGTATTTT. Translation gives CAISDSPTPDTQYF.

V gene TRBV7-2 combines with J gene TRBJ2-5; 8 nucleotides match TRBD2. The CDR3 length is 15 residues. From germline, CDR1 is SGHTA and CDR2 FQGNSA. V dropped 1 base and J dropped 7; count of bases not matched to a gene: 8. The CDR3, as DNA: TGTGCCAGCAGCTTAGACCCGGCGGGGGGATCGACCCAGTACTTC. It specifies CASSLDPAGGSTQYF.

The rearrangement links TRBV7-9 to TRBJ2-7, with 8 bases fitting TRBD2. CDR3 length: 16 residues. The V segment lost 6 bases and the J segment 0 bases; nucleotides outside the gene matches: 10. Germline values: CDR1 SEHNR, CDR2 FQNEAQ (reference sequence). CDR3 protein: CASRPILAGPSYEQYF. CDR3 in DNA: TGTGCCAGCAGACCAATCCTAGCGGGCCCCTCCTACGAGCAGTACTTC.

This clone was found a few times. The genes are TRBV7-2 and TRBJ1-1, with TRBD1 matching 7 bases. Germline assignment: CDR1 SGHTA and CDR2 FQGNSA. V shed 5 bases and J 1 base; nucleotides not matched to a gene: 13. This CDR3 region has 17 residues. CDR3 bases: TGTGCCAGCAGCGATCCTGGGACAGCCAAGAGGAACACTGAAGCTTTCTTT. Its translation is CASSDPGTAKRNTEAFF.

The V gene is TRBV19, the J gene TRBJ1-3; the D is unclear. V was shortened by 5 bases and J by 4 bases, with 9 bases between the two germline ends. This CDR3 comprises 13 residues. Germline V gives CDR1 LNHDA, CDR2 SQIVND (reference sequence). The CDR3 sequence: CASSRVEGNTIYF. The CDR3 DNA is TGTGCCAGTAGTCGGGTGGAAGGAAACACCATATATTTT.

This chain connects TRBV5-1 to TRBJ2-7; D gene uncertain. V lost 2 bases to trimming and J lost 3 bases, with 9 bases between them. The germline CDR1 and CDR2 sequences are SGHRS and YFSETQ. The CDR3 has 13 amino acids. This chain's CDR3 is CASSFEGVYEQYF. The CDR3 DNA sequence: TGCGCCAGCAGCTTCGAAGGAGTCTACGAGCAGTACTTC.

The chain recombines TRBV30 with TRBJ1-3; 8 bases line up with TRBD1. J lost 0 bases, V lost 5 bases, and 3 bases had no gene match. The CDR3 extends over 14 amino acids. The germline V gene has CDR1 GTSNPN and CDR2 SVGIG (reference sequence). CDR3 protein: CAWDRGLSGNTIYF. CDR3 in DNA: TGTGCCTGGGACAGGGGCCTCTCTGGAAACACCATATATTTT. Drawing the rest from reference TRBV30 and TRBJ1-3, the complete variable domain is SQTIHQWPATLVQPVGSPLSLECTVEGTSNPNLYWYRQAAGRGLQLLFYSVGIGQISSEVPQNLSASRPQDRQFILSSKKLLLSDSGFYLCAWDRGLSGNTIYFGEGSWLTVV.

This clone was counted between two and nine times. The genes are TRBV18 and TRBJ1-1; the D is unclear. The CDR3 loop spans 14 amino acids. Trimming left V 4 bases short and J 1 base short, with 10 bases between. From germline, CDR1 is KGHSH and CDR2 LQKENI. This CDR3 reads CASSRGSENTEAFF. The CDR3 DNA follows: TGTGCCAGCTCACGAGGTTCGGAGAACACTGAAGCTTTCTTT.

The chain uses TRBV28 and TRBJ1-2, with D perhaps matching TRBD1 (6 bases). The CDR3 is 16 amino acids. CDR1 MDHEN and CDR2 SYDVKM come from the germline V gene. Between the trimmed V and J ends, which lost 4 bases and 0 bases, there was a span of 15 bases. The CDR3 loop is CASSSHAQGSNYGYTF. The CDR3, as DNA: TGTGCCAGCAGTTCCCATGCACAGGGATCTAACTATGGCTACACCTTC.

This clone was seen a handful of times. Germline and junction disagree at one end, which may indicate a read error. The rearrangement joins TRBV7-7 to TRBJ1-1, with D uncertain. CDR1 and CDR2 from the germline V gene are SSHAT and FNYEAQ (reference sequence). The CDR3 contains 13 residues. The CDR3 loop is CASSLDWSTEAFF. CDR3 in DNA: TGTGCTAGCAGCTTAGACTGGAGCACTGAAGCTTTCTTT.

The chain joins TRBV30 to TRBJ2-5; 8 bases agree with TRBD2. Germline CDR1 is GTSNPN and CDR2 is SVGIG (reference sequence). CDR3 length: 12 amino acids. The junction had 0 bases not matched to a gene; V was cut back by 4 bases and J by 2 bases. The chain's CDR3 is CAWTSGQETQYF. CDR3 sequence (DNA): TGTGCCTGGACTAGCGGGCAAGAGACCCAGTACTTC. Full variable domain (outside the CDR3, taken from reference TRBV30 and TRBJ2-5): SQTIHQWPATLVQPVGSPLSLECTVEGTSNPNLYWYRQAAGRGLQLLFYSVGIGQISSEVPQNLSASRPQDRQFILSSKKLLLSDSGFYLCAWTSGQETQYFGPGTRLLVL.

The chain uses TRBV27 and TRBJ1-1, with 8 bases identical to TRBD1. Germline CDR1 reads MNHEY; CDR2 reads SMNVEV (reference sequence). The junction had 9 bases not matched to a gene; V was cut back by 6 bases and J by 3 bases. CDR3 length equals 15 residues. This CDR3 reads CASSPLDRGYTEAFF. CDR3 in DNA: TGTGCCAGCAGCCCCCTTGACAGGGGTTACACTGAAGCTTTCTTT.

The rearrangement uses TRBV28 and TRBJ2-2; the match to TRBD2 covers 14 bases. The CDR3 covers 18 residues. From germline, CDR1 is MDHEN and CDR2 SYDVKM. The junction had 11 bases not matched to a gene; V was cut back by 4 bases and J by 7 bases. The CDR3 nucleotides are TGTGCCAGCAGTTACCCCGGGACTAGCGGGGGAAAGGACGGGGAGCTGTTTTTT. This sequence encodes CASSYPGTSGGKDGELFF.

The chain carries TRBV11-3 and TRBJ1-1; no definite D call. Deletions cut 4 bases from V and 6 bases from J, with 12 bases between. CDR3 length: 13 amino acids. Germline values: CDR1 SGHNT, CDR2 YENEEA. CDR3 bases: TGTGCCAGCAGCTCCCCCCGATCCGCTGAAGCTTTCTTT. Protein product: CASSSPRSAEAFF.

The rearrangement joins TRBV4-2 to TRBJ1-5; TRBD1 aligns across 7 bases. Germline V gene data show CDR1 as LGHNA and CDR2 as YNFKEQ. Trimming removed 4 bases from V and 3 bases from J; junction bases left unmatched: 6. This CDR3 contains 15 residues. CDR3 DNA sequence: TGTGCCAGCAGCCGCGGGACAGAGATCAATCAGCCCCAGCATTTT. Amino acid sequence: CASSRGTEINQPQHF.

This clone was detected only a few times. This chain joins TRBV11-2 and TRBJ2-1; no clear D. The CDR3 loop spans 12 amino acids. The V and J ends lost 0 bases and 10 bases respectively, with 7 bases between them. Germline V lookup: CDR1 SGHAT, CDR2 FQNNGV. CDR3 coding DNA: TGTGCCAGCAGCTTAGAGGCAAGCGAGCAGTTCTTC. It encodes CASSLEASEQFF. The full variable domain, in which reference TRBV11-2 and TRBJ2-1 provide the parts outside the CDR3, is EAGVAQSPRYKIIEKRQSVAFWCNPISGHATLYWYQQILGQGPKLLIQFQNNGVVDDSQLPKDRFSAERLKGVDSTLKIQPAKLEDSAVYLCASSLEASEQFFGPGTRLTVL.

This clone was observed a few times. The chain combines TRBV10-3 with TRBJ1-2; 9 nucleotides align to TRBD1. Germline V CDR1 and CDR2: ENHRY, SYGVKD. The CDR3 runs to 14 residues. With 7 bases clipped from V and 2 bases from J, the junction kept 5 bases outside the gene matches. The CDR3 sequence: CAIMKDRGNYGYTF. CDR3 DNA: TGTGCCATCATGAAAGACAGGGGGAACTATGGCTACACCTTC.

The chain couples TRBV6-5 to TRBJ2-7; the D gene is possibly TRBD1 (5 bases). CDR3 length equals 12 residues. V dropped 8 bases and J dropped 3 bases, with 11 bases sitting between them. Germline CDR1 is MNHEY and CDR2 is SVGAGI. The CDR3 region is CASSARDYEQYF. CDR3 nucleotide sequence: TGTGCCAGCTCAGCCAGGGACTACGAGCAGTACTTC.